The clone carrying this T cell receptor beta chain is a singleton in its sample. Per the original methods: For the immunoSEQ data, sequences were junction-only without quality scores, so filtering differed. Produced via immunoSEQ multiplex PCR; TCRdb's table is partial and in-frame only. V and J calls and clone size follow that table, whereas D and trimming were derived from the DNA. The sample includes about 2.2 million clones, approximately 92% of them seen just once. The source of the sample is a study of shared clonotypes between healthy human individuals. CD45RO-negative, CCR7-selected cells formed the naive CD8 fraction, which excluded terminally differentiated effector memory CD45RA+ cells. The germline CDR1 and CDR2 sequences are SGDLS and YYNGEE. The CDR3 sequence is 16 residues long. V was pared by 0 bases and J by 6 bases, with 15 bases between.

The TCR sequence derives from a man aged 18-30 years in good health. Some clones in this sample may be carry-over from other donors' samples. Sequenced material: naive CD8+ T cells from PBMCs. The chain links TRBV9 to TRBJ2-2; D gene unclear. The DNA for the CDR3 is TGTGCCAGCAGCGTAGAAGACCTAGGTCCTGCCGGGGAGCTGTTTTTT. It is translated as CASSVEDLGPAGELFF.